Listed below are T cell receptor beta chains from one sample, sequenced in a study of T cells after yellow fever vaccination. MiXCR was run by TCRdb on the 5' RACE reads, yielding one entry per CDR3 protein. This table holds more than 350,000 distinct CDR3 sequences, 9.5% to 13% found once. The specimen comprised PBMCs, sampled on the day of the first yellow fever vaccination. Receptor source: a man aged 18 to 35 who received the YFV17D yellow fever vaccine. The CDR3 runs from the conserved cysteine through the conserved F or W. The order of the fields is V gene, D gene, clone size, CDR3 length, J gene, CDR3 protein, CDR3 DNA. D genes are given only for firm matches. Part of the rows lack a size; the others show once, few, many or a class for expanded clones.

TRBV10-3,-,few,12,TRBJ2-7,CAIRTGFDEQYF,TGTGCCATCAGGACAGGCTTTGACGAGCAGTACTTC
TRBV7-8,-,few,16,TRBJ1-5,CASSLVGADGNQPQHF,TGTGCCAGCAGCTTAGTGGGGGCGGACGGAAATCAGCCCCAGCATTTT
TRBV15,-,few,15,TRBJ1-2,CATSRDGGGNYGYTF,TGTGCCACCAGCAGAGATGGTGGAGGCAACTATGGCTACACCTTC
TRBV11-2,TRBD2,few,16,TRBJ2-3,CASSQLAGHSTDTQYF,TGTGCCAGCAGCCAACTAGCGGGTCATTCCACAGATACGCAGTATTTT
TRBV15,-,many,15,TRBJ2-2,CATSNYWTDTGELFF,TGTGCCACCAGCAACTACTGGACAGACACCGGGGAGCTGTTTTTT
TRBV5-5,-,few,16,TRBJ2-1,CASSLGWQSSYNEQFF,TGTGCCAGCAGCCTTGGCTGGCAGAGCTCCTACAATGAGCAGTTCTTC
TRBV12-3/TRBV12-4,TRBD1,-,15,TRBJ2-5,CASSPRDSSQETQYF,TGTGCCAGCAGCCCTCGGGACAGCAGTCAAGAGACCCAGTACTTC
TRBV4-3,TRBD2,-,16,TRBJ2-3,CASSQRAGGNTDTQYF,TGCGCCAGCAGCCAAAGAGCGGGGGGGAACACAGATACGCAGTATTTT
TRBV20-1,-,-,15,TRBJ2-5,CSARDWGRAFETQYF,TGCAGTGCTAGAGATTGGGGCAGGGCGTTTGAGACCCAGTACTTC
TRBV4-2,TRBD2,few,15,TRBJ2-7,CASSQERAGINEQYF,TGTGCCAGCAGCCAAGAGCGAGCGGGGATCAACGAGCAGTACTTC
TRBV27,-,-,15,TRBJ1-5,CASSLAGLSNQPQHF,TGTGCCAGCAGTTTAGCAGGGTTGAGCAATCAGCCCCAGCATTTT
TRBV7-2,TRBD2,few,15,TRBJ2-3,CASSTRGGDTDTQYF,TGTGCCAGCAGCACCCGGGGGGGGGACACAGATACGCAGTATTTT
TRBV5-4,-,-,14,TRBJ1-1,CASSSGTSGTEAFF,TGTGCCAGCAGCTCCGGGACCTCAGGGACTGAAGCTTTCTTT
TRBV7-3,-,few,14,TRBJ2-7,CASKRDGNSYEQYF,TGTGCCAGCAAAAGGGACGGGAACTCCTACGAGCAGTACTTC
TRBV19,-,few,14,TRBJ2-3,CASSLREFIDTQYF,TGTGCCAGTAGTCTCAGGGAGTTCATCGATACGCAGTATTTT
TRBV4-1,TRBD2,-,17,TRBJ2-7,CASSQLATSGGTYEQYF,TGCGCCAGCAGCCAACTTGCCACTAGCGGGGGGACCTACGAGCAGTACTTC
TRBV20-1,-,-,16,TRBJ1-1,CCARTQGMGKNTEAFF,TGCTGTGCTAGAACTCAAGGAATGGGCAAGAACACTGAAGCTTTCTTT
TRBV4-1,TRBD1,-,16,TRBJ1-6,CASSQDPGQGWSPLHF,TGCGCCAGCAGCCAAGACCCGGGACAGGGTTGGTCACCCCTCCACTTT
TRBV7-9,-,-,13,TRBJ2-7,CASSLRLDYEQYF,TGTGCCAGCAGCTTACGATTAGACTACGAGCAGTACTTC
TRBV5-4,-,few,16,TRBJ2-1,CASSLAAGGFNNEQFF,TGTGCCAGCAGCTTGGCTGCCGGGGGCTTCAACAATGAGCAGTTCTTC
TRBV4-2,-,few,13,TRBJ2-5,CASSQDGGRTQYF,TGTGCCAGCAGCCAAGATGGGGGTAGGACCCAGTACTTC
TRBV6-1,-,-,14,TRBJ2-7,CASRISTVLYEQYF,TGTGCCAGCAGGATATCGACAGTCCTATACGAGCAGTACTTC
TRBV7-2,-,few,13,TRBJ2-7,CASASWSSYEQYF,TGTGCCAGCGCCAGCTGGAGCTCCTACGAGCAGTACTTC
TRBV28,-,-,13,TRBJ2-1,CASSARLGAEQFF,TGTGCCAGCAGTGCCCGACTTGGGGCTGAGCAGTTCTTC
TRBV5-1,-,many,14,TRBJ2-1,CASSLGDSYNEQFF,TGCGCCAGCAGCTTGGGGGATTCCTACAATGAGCAGTTCTTC
TRBV4-1,-,many,15,TRBJ1-6,CASSHGSSYNSPLHF,TGCGCCAGCAGCCACGGGAGCTCCTATAATTCACCCCTCCACTTT
TRBV29-1,-,-,12,TRBJ2-3,CSVAGIADTQYF,TGCAGCGTTGCAGGGATTGCAGATACGCAGTATTTT
TRBV12-3/TRBV12-4,TRBD2,few,13,TRBJ2-3,CASTLGGGDTQYF,TGTGCCAGCACCCTTGGGGGAGGGGATACGCAGTATTTT
TRBV10-2,TRBD1,-,14,TRBJ2-7,CASRSGTGIYEQYF,TGCGCCAGCAGATCCGGGACAGGGATCTACGAGCAGTACTTC
TRBV4-1,-,few,14,TRBJ1-3,CASWGANSGNTIYF,TGCGCCAGCTGGGGGGCCAACTCTGGAAACACCATATATTTT
TRBV11-1,-,few,14,TRBJ1-6,CASSLTERNSPLHF,TGTGCCAGCAGCTTAACAGAAAGAAATTCACCCCTCCACTTT
TRBV4-2,-,few,16,TRBJ2-7,CASSQERAGGGDEQYF,TGTGCCAGCAGCCAAGAAAGGGCAGGGGGAGGGGACGAGCAGTACTTC
TRBV5-1,TRBD1,-,14,TRBJ2-1,CASSSDREGNEQFF,TGCGCCAGCAGCTCGGACAGGGAAGGGAATGAGCAGTTCTTC
TRBV6-2/TRBV6-3,TRBD1,-,16,TRBJ1-5,CASSYRTGATNQPQHF,TGTGCCAGCAGTTACCGGACAGGGGCTACCAATCAGCCCCAGCATTTT
TRBV15,TRBD1,few,13,TRBJ1-2,CATSRGQTYGYTF,TGTGCCACCAGCAGGGGACAGACCTATGGCTACACCTTC
TRBV29-1,-,few,15,TRBJ1-1,CSVASRLTLNTEAFF,TGCAGCGTTGCCTCTCGACTTACCCTGAACACTGAAGCTTTCTTT
TRBV5-1,-,-,16,TRBJ1-1,CASSLDIGGWDTEAFF,TGCGCCAGCAGCTTAGATATCGGTGGTTGGGACACTGAAGCTTTCTTT
TRBV4-3,-,few,17,TRBJ2-1,CASSQRDIWSSYNEQFF,TGCGCCAGCAGCCAACGGGACATTTGGAGCTCCTACAATGAGCAGTTCTTC
TRBV7-2,-,many,14,TRBJ2-5,CASSFRDPAETQYF,TGTGCCAGCAGCTTCCGCGACCCGGCAGAGACCCAGTACTTC
TRBV3-1,-,many,13,TRBJ2-7,CASSQGETRGQYF,TGTGCCAGCAGCCAAGGGGAGACCCGAGGGCAGTACTTC
TRBV11-1,TRBD1,-,16,TRBJ1-1,CASSLMGQVHIGEAFF,TGTGCCAGCAGCTTAATGGGACAGGTTCATATTGGTGAAGCTTTCTTT